These 16 T cell receptor beta chains came from one sample sequenced in a study of Ad26.COV2.S vaccination and SARS-CoV-2 variants (dated by TCRdb to the early 2020s). Libraries were built with the immunoSEQ multiplex PCR assay. Sourced from immuneACCESS, this table was stored by TCRdb with only in-frame sequences that have V and J called. A share of the clones is absent; for the studies checked, an unresolved V gene accounts for under half, and the remainder has no known explanation. This sample lists about 410,000 clones; approximately 90% were detected once. The ten largest clones represent under 3.5% of the sample. Explained via the paper, the treatment or condition label denotes: about 20 received Ad26.COV2.S at low or high dose, single or two shots; five or six received placebo; per-sample allocation not given. For vaccine and placebo recipients, the sequenced repertoires came from samples collected on day 63 after the first injection.

Sequencing used peripheral blood, obtained in a trial of Ad26.COV2.S vaccine versus placebo. The receptors stem from a person aged 18-60 years who received the Ad26.COV2.S COVID-19 vaccine or a placebo.

This CDR3 is CASSLVSPGQSYEQYF. For the CDR3, the DNA is TGCGCCAGCAGCTTGGTATCTCCAGGACAATCCTACGAGCAGTACTTC. The chain recombines TRBV5-1 with TRBJ2-7; the D gene is possibly TRBD1 (5 bases). Trimming left V 0 bases short and J 1 base short, with 14 bases between. Looked up from germline, CDR1 is SGHRS and CDR2 is YFSETQ. The length of the CDR3 is 16 residues.

This clone was seen only once. The chain uses TRBV6-2 or TRBV6-3 and TRBJ1-5; D is perhaps TRBD1 (6 bases). The V end lost 5 bases, the J end lost 3 bases, and 17 bases lay between the germline ends. The length of the CDR3 is 16 residues. Germline values: CDR1 MNHEY, CDR2 SVGEGT. The CDR3 loop is CASSSRTDRPNQPQHF. The CDR3 bases are TGTGCCAGCAGTAGCCGGACAGATAGACCCAATCAGCCCCAGCATTTT.

The chain couples TRBV14 to TRBJ1-2; D is unclear. The CDR3 consists of 15 residues. Germline V gene data show CDR1 as SGHDN and CDR2 as FVKESK. V was shortened by 1 base and J by 4 bases, with 13 bases between the two germline ends. This CDR3 reads CASSQAGRGTYGYTF. CDR3 coding DNA: TGTGCCAGCAGCCAAGCTGGTCGAGGCACCTATGGCTACACCTTC.

This sequence joins TRBV18 and TRBJ1-1; perhaps TRBD1 as D (5 bases). The germline CDR1 and CDR2 sequences are KGHSH and LQKENI. This CDR3 has 14 amino acids. Trimming cost V 5 bases and J 5 bases, with 15 bases left between them. The CDR3 bases are TGTGCCAGCTCATCGCCGGGTTGGGGGACTGAAGCTTTCTTT. This codes for CASSSPGWGTEAFF.

The CDR3 coding sequence is TGTGCCAGTAGTAAAAGGGGGGCCCTTGTGAACACTGAAGCTTTCTTT. Its protein product is CASSKRGALVNTEAFF. This sequence joins TRBV19 and TRBJ1-1, with TRBD1 as a possible D gene (6 bases). V shed 4 bases and J shed 0 bases, with 15 bases lying between them. Germline loops: CDR1 LNHDA, CDR2 SQIVND (reference sequence). This CDR3 comprises 16 residues.

This chain connects TRBV7-6 to TRBJ2-2; 9 positions match TRBD2. Germline CDR1 SGHVS, CDR2 FNYEAQ. With V trimmed by 1 base and J by 5 bases, 11 bases remained unmatched. This CDR3 is 18 amino acids long. The CDR3 DNA sequence: TGTGCCAGCAGCTTAGGAGATCGCGGGGGGGCCAATACCGGGGAGCTGTTTTTT. This encodes CASSLGDRGGANTGELFF.

The V gene is TRBV19, the J gene TRBJ2-2; the D is unclear. Germline assignment: CDR1 LNHDA and CDR2 SQIVND (reference sequence). The CDR3 contains 14 residues. The V end lost 3 bases, the J end lost 1 base, and 6 bases lay between the germline ends. DNA for the CDR3: TGTGCCAGTAGTATCGGGCAGAACACCGGGGAGCTGTTTTTT. This gives the protein CASSIGQNTGELFF.

The chain uses TRBV25-1 and TRBJ2-3, with D perhaps TRBD2 (6 bases). V was cut by 4 bases and J by 5 bases, with 16 bases left in between. This CDR3 spans 15 amino acids. In germline, CDR1 is MGHDK, CDR2 SYGVNS. Here the CDR3 reads CASSVTGSGGDTQYF. CDR3 nucleotides: TGTGCCAGCAGTGTGACGGGGTCCGGGGGAGATACGCAGTATTTT. The full variable domain, its missing parts supplied by reference TRBV25-1 and TRBJ2-3, is EADIYQTPRYLVIGTGKKITLECSQTMGHDKMYWYQQDPGMELHLIHYSYGVNSTEKGDLSSESTVSRIRTEHFPLTLESARPSHTSQYLCASSVTGSGGDTQYFGPGTRLTVL.

The V and J genes are TRBV5-4 and TRBJ1-1; D might be TRBD1 (5 bases). This CDR3 has 15 residues. From germline, CDR1 is SGHNT and CDR2 YYREEE (reference sequence). V dropped 6 bases and J dropped 1 base, with 16 bases sitting between them. DNA of the CDR3: TGTGCCAGCACCCAATCCGGGACGGGGAACACTGAAGCTTTCTTT. Amino acid sequence: CASTQSGTGNTEAFF.

The table lists this clone with a count of one. The CDR3 nucleotides read TGTGCCAGCAGTTCCGGACAGGTGACAACTAATGAAAAACTGTTTTTT. This translates into CASSSGQVTTNEKLFF. This chain uses TRBV6-2 or TRBV6-3 with TRBJ1-4; TRBD1 aligns across 7 bases. CDR1 MNHEY and CDR2 SVGEGT come from the germline V gene. V lost 4 bases, J lost 0 bases, and 5 bases stayed unmatched. The CDR3 extends over 16 amino acids.

The chain carries TRBV6-6 and TRBJ2-5; the D gene is possibly TRBD1 (6 bases). The CDR3 contains 17 residues. Between the trimmed V and J ends, which lost 6 bases and 1 base, there was a span of 21 bases. Per germline, CDR1 MNHNY and CDR2 SVGAGI (reference sequence). CDR3: CASSRTGTNILQETQYF. Written as DNA, the CDR3 is TGTGCCAGCAGCCGAACAGGGACCAACATCCTCCAAGAGACCCAGTACTTC.

The J gene is TRBJ2-3, the V gene TRBV5-1; 13 bases are shared with TRBD2. The V gene end was trimmed by 2 bases and the J gene end by 2 bases; junction bases not matched to a gene: 8. Germline CDR1 is SGHRS and CDR2 is YFSETQ. This CDR3 region has 18 residues. The CDR3 coding sequence is TGCGCCAGCAGCTTCCCCCCGACTAGCGGGGGGTCCACAGATACGCAGTATTTT. It encodes CASSFPPTSGGSTDTQYF. Supplemented by reference TRBV5-1 and TRBJ2-3, the full variable domain reads KAGVTQTPRYLIKTRGQQVTLSCSPISGHRSVSWYQQTPGQGLQFLFEYFSETQRNKGNFPGRFSGRQFSNSRSEMNVSTLELGDSALYLCASSFPPTSGGSTDTQYFGPGTRLTVL.

This clone has a single count. The chain employs TRBV10-2 and TRBJ1-1; D uncertain. CDR3 length equals 11 residues. Germline CDR1 and CDR2: WSHSY and SAAADI. V shed 7 bases and J shed 7 bases, with 10 bases lying between them. The CDR3 sequence is CASILGIEAFF. The CDR3, as DNA: TGCGCCAGCATCTTAGGAATTGAAGCTTTCTTT.

This clone occurred once. The J gene is TRBJ2-7, the V gene TRBV4-1; 8 nucleotides line up with TRBD2. Per germline, CDR1 MGHRA and CDR2 YSYEKL. After removal of 0 bases from V and 8 bases from J, the junction contained 9 bases not matched to a gene. The CDR3 consists of 15 residues. The CDR3 sequence is CASSQDQAGDQKQYF. Here the CDR3 DNA reads TGCGCCAGCAGCCAAGATCAAGCGGGGGATCAGAAGCAGTACTTC.

The chain carries TRBV2 and TRBJ2-1; the D gene is possibly TRBD2 (6 bases). The CDR3 totals 11 residues. Germline CDR1 and CDR2: SNHLY and FYNNEI. Trimming cost V 5 bases and J 13 bases, with 12 bases left between them. DNA for the CDR3: TGTGCCAGCAGTCTAGCGTTCGTTCAGTTCTTC. Protein sequence: CASSLAFVQFF. The variable domain in full, with the rest retrieved from reference TRBV2 and TRBJ2-1, is EPEVTQTPSHQVTQMGQEVILRCVPISNHLYFYWYRQILGQKVEFLVSFYNNEISEKSEIFDDQFSVERPDGSNFTLKIRSTKLEDSAMYFCASSLAFVQFFGPGTRLTVL.

This chain joins TRBV4-1 and TRBJ1-6; 7 bases line up with TRBD1. CDR1 and CDR2 (germline): MGHRA, YSYEKL. J was trimmed by 7 bases and V by 4 bases; bases with no gene match: 16. CDR3 size: 18 residues. CDR3 sequence: CASSLYRGGEDRNSPLHF. Here the CDR3 DNA reads TGCGCCAGCAGCCTATACAGGGGAGGGGAGGATCGGAATTCACCCCTCCACTTT.